This record looks at one TCR beta chain sequence and its context. What antigen it recognizes has not been identified. Per-base qualities were not stored, and no clone one base away is much larger. TCRbeta CDR3 regions were amplified from genomic DNA using the immunoSEQ Assay, a bias-controlled multiplex PCR. The original pipeline was this. The number of nucleated cells in each sample was estimated by amplification of reference gene primers within the assay. Sequence reads were collapsed and filtered to measure the absolute abundance of every unique TCRbeta CDR3 rearrangement. For each sample, productive Simpson clonality was calculated by taking the square root of Simpson's diversity index across productive rearrangements. TCRdb obtained this table from immuneACCESS and retained in-frame rearrangements with V and J assigned. These tables miss some clones; where compared with another copy, unresolved V genes account for less than half of the shortfall, and the remainder is unexplained. V, J and clone size were drawn from that table, and D and trimming were deduced from the DNA. The sample yields about 210,000 clones; around 80% were counted once. The ten largest clones represent about 7.4% of the sample.

V and J are truncated by 4 bases and 6 bases respectively, leaving an intervening sequence of 16 bases. CDR1 LGHDT and CDR2 YNNKEL were looked up in the germline V gene (reference sequence). The CDR3 numbers 14 residues from cysteine through phenylalanine. The CDR3 DNA has 42 bases and is translated from base 1. This record belongs to a study of blood T cell repertoires in COVID-19 (dated by TCRdb to the early 2020s). In terms of the full investigation: Samples from collaborators originated in the United States, Italy and Spain and spanned both the acute and convalescent phases of COVID-19. The sample metadata nearly always contained a de-identified subject ID, COVID-19 status, age in years and sex. Where available, HLA class I and class II types were taken from metadata supplied by the sample provider and were not determined by assay-based typing. Deeply sampled blood TCRbeta repertoires from subjects exposed to, actively infected with, or recovered from COVID-19 were included in the dataset. The repertoires were released in a freely available public database intended as a resource for research on the immune response to SARS-CoV-2. The prospective study material was composed of cDNA or gDNA derived from T cells, B-cell-depleted T cells, or PBMCs. The samples were drawn from two sources: the first 160 participants of the ongoing ImmuneRACE study, and 1,000 to 1,500 subjects contributed by 6 global collaborators.

Here is what the overall study found, with its caveats: The amount of clinical and demographic metadata varied by source and participant and was provided uncurated.

The collaborating institutions used their own protocols to collect whole blood in K2EDTA tubes. For TCRbeta analysis, collaborators shipped samples as frozen whole blood, isolated PBMCs, or DNA extracted from either of those sample types. The sequence was collected from a woman between 50 and 59 years old with acute or convalescent COVID-19. Sample: peripheral blood. The chain links TRBV3-1 (or the pseudogene TRBV3-2) with TRBJ2-7, and TRBD2 may be the D gene, going by 5 matching bases. The CDR3 is CASSRSDWLSEQYF. Here is the DNA: TGTGCCAGCAGCCGTTCGGACTGGCTCAGCGAGCAGTACTTC.